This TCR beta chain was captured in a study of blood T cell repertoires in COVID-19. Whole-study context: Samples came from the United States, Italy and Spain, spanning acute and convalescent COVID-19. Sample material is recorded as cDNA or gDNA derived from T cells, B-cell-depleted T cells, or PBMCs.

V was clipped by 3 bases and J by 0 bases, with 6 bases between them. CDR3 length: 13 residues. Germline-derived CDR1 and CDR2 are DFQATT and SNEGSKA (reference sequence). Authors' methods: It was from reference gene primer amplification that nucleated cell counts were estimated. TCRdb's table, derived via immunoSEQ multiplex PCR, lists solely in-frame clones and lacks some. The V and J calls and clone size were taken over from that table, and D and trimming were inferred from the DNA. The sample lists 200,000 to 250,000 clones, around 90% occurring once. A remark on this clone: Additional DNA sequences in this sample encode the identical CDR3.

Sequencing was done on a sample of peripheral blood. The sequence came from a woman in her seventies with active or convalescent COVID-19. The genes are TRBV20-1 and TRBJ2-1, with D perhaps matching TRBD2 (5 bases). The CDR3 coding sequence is TGCAGTGCTAGTGGGAGCTCCTACAATGAGCAGTTCTTC. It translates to CSASGSSYNEQFF.